This T cell receptor (beta chain) was sequenced during a study of T cells in Graves' hyperthyroidism and ophthalmopathy. Study-level results: In blood, most of the thyroid clonotypes expanded above 0.001 were also present.

The germline V and J ends were trimmed by 5 bases and 1 base, with 14 bases remaining between them. Germline V gives CDR1 LNHDA, CDR2 SQIVND (reference sequence). The CDR3 spans 15 residues. Amplification targeted TCR beta CDR3 regions from RNA transcripts. First-round RT-PCR with HTBI primers amplified the TCR CDR3 region. A single record per CDR3 protein comes from TCRdb applying MiXCR to the multiplex PCR reads. In the table there are 600,000 or so distinct CDR3 sequences, about 45% of which are singletons. Points on this clonotype: Its antigen is not known.

The receptor was isolated from a woman in her late teens or twenties with Graves' hyperthyroidism. The sequenced material came from peripheral blood or thyroid tissue (not recorded which). The chain has TRBV19 and TRBJ1-1; D unresolved. The CDR3 DNA sequence: TGTGCCAGTAGTGTAGGGCCGCTGCCGAACACTGAAGCTTTCTTT. Its translation: CASSVGPLPNTEAFF.